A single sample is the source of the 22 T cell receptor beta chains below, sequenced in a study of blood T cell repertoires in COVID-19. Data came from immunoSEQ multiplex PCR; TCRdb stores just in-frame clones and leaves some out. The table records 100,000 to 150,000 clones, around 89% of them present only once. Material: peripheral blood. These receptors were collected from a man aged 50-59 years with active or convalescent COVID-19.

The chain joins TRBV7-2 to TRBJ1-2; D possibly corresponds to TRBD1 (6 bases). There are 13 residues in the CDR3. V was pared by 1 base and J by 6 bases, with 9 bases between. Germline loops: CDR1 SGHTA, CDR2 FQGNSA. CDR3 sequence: CASSLVGGDGYTF. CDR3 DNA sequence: TGTGCCAGCAGCTTAGTAGGGGGGGATGGCTACACCTTC.

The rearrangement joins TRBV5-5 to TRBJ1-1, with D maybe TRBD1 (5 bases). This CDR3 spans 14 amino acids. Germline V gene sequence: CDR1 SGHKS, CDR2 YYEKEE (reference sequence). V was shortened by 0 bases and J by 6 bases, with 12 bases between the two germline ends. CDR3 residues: CASSLGPGRAEAFF. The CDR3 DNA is TGTGCCAGCAGCTTGGGTCCAGGGAGGGCTGAAGCTTTCTTT. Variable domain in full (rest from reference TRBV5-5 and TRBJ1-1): DAGVTQSPTHLIKTRGQQVTLRCSPISGHKSVSWYQQVLGQGPQFIFQYYEKEERGRGNFPDRFSARQFPNYSSELNVNALLLGDSALYLCASSLGPGRAEAFFGQGTRLTVV.

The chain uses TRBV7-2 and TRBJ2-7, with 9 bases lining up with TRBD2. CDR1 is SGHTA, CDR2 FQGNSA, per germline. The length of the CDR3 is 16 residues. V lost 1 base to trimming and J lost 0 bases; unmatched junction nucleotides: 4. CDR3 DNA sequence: TGTGCCAGCAGCTTAGGGCTAGCGGGGAGCTCCTACGAGCAGTACTTC. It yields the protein CASSLGLAGSSYEQYF.

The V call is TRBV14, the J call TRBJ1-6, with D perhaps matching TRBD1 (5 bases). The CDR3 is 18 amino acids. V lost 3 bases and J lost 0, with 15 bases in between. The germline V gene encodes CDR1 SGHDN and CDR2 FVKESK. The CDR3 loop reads CASSQRAGGTSYNSPLHF. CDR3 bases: TGTGCCAGCAGCCAGAGAGCCGGGGGGACCTCCTATAATTCACCCCTCCACTTT.

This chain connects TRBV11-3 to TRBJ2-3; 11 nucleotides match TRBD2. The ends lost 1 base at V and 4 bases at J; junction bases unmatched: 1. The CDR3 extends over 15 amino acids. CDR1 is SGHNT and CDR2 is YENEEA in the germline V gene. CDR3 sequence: CASSLVAGGPDTQYF. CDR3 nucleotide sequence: TGTGCCAGCAGCTTAGTAGCGGGAGGGCCAGATACGCAGTATTTT.

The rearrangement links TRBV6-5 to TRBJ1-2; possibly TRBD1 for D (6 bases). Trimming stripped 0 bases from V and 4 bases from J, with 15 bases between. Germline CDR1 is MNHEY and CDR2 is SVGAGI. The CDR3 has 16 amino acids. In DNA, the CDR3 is TGTGCCAGCAGTTACTCGGAAGGGGGTCTAGTCTATGGCTACACCTTC. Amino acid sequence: CASSYSEGGLVYGYTF.

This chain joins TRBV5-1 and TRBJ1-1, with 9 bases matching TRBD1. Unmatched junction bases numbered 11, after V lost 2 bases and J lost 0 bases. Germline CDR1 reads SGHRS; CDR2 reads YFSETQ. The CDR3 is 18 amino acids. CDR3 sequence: CASSFGGQGSKMNTEAFF. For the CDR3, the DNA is TGCGCCAGCAGCTTTGGGGGACAGGGTTCGAAAATGAACACTGAAGCTTTCTTT.

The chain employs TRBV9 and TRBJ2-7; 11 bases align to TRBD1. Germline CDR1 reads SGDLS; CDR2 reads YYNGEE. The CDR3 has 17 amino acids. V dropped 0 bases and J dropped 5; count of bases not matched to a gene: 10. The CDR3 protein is CASSVGRGGQGADEQYF. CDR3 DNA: TGTGCCAGCAGCGTAGGGAGGGGAGGACAGGGGGCCGACGAGCAGTACTTC. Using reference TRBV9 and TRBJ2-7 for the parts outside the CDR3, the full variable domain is DSGVTQTPKHLITATGQRVTLRCSPRSGDLSVYWYQQSLDQGLQFLIQYYNGEERAKGNILERFSAQQFPDLHSELNLSSLELGDSALYFCASSVGRGGQGADEQYFGPGTRLTVT.

The CDR3 region is CASRAGGWSTDTQYF. In nucleotides, the CDR3 is TGCGCCAGCCGTGCAGGGGGCTGGAGCACAGATACGCAGTATTTT. V and J are TRBV5-1 and TRBJ2-3, with TRBD1 matching 8 bases. CDR3 length equals 15 residues. V lost 7 bases and J lost 0; bases outside the gene matches: 7. Germline V gives CDR1 SGHRS, CDR2 YFSETQ.

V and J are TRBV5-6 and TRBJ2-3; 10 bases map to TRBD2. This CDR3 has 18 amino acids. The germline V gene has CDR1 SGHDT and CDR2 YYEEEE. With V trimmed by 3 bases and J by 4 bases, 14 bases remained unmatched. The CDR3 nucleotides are TGTGCCAGCAGCTCTCCCTCGCTAAGCGGGGGGGGTTCAGATACGCAGTATTTT. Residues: CASSSPSLSGGGSDTQYF. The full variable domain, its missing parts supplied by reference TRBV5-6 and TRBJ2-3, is DAGVTQSPTHLIKTRGQQVTLRCSPKSGHDTVSWYQQALGQGPQFIFQYYEEEERQRGNFPDRFSGHQFPNYSSELNVNALLLGDSALYLCASSSPSLSGGGSDTQYFGPGTRLTVL.

DNA for the CDR3: TGTGCCAGCAGCCATGGGGCAGGCGGCTACACCTTC. Amino acids: CASSHGAGGYTF. The V call is TRBV3-1 (or the pseudogene TRBV3-2), the J call TRBJ1-2, with a possible D match to TRBD1 (5 bases). CDR1 LGHDT and CDR2 YNNKEL come from the germline V gene (reference sequence). Trimming cost V 3 bases and J 8 bases, with 10 bases left between them. The CDR3 has 12 residues.

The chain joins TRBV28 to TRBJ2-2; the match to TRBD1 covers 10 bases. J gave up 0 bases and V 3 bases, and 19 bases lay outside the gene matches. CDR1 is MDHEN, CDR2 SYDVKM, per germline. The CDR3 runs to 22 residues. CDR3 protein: CASSFSSWEVPGQGSNTGELFF. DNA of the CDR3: TGTGCCAGCAGTTTCTCCTCGTGGGAGGTCCCGGGACAGGGGTCGAACACCGGGGAGCTGTTTTTT.

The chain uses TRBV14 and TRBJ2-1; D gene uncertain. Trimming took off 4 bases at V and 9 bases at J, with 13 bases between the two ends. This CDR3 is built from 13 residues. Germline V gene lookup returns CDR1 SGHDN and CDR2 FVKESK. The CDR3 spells CASSLAFVGEQFF. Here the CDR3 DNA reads TGTGCCAGCAGCCTAGCCTTCGTGGGTGAGCAGTTCTTC.

CDR3 bases: TGCGCCAGCAGCCCGGACCCTAGCGGCCGCTACGAGCAGTACTTC. It translates to CASSPDPSGRYEQYF. The chain is built from TRBV5-1 and TRBJ2-7; 7 bases map to TRBD2. The CDR3 sequence is 15 residues long. Germline CDR1 is SGHRS and CDR2 is YFSETQ. With 4 bases clipped from V and 3 bases from J, the junction kept 10 bases outside the gene matches.

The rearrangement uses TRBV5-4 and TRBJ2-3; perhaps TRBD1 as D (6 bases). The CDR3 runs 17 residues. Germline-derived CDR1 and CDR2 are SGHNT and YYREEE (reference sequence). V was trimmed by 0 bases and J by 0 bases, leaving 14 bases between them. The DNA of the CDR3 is TGTGCCAGCAGCTTGGATGGGGGCGACCCTAGCACAGATACGCAGTATTTT. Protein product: CASSLDGGDPSTDTQYF.

CDR3 in amino acids: CAWSVGGGISETQYF. In nucleotides, the CDR3 is TGTGCCTGGAGTGTGGGGGGGGGCATTTCAGAGACCCAGTACTTC. The chain combines TRBV30 with TRBJ2-5; D possibly corresponds to TRBD2 (7 bases). Deletions cut 0 bases from V and 4 bases from J, with 15 bases between. CDR1 and CDR2 (germline): GTSNPN, SVGIG (reference sequence). CDR3 length: 15 residues.

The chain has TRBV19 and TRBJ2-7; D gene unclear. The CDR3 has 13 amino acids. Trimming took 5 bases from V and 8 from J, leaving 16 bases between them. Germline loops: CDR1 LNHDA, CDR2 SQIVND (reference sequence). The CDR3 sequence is CASSARGEAQQYF. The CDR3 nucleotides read TGTGCCAGTAGTGCCCGCGGAGAGGCCCAGCAGTACTTC.

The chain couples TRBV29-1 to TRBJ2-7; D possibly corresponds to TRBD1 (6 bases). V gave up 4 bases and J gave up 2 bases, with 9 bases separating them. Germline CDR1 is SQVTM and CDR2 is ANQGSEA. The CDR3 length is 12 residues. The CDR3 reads CSVGNRAYEQYF. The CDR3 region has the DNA TGCAGCGTTGGAAACAGGGCCTACGAGCAGTACTTC.

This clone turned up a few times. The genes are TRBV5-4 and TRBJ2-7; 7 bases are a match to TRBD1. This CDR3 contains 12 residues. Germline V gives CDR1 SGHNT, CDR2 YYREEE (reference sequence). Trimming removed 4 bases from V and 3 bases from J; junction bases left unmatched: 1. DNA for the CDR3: TGTGCCAGCAGCCAGGGGGTCTACGAGCAGTACTTC. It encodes CASSQGVYEQYF.

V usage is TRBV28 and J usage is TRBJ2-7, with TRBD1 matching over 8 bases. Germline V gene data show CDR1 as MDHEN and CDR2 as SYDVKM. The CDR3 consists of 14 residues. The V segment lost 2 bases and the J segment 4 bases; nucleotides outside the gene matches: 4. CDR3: CASSLGQGAYEQYF. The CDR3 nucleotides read TGTGCCAGCAGTTTAGGCCAGGGGGCATACGAGCAGTACTTC. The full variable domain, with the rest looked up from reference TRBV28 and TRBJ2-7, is DVKVTQSSRYLVKRTGEKVFLECVQDMDHENMFWYRQDPGLGLRLIYFSYDVKMKEKGDIPEGYSVSREKKERFSLILESASTNQTSMYLCASSLGQGAYEQYFGPGTRLTVT.

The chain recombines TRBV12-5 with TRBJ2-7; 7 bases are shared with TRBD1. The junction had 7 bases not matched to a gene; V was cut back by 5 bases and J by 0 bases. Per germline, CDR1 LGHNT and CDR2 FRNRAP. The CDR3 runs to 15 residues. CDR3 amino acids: CASGPGQASSYEQYF. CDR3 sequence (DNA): TGTGCTAGTGGTCCCGGACAGGCGAGCTCCTACGAGCAGTACTTC. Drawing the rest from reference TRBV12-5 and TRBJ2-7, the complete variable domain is DARVTQTPRHKVTEMGQEVTMRCQPILGHNTVFWYRQTMMQGLELLAYFRNRAPLDDSGMPKDRFSAEMPDATLATLKIQPSEPRDSAVYFCASGPGQASSYEQYFGPGTRLTVT.

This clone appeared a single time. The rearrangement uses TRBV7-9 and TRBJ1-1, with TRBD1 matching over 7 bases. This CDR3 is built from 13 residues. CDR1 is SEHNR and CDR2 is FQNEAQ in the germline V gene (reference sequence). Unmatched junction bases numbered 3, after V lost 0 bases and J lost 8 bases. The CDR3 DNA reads TGTGCCAGCAGCTTAGCCAAGGACAGGGAAGCTTTCTTT. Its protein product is CASSLAKDREAFF.